Each of the 7 T cell receptor beta chains below was sequenced from the same sample in a study of cytomegalovirus exposure and HLA in healthy donors. Libraries were prepared by immunoSEQ multiplex PCR; TCRdb keeps only in-frame clonotypes and omits some of them. The table shows over 100,000 clones, with 75% to 90% occurring only once. The specimen sequenced was PBMCs. Receptor source: a young woman in good health and CMV-seronegative.

The chain carries TRBV10-2 and TRBJ1-2; no firm D call. V gave up 7 bases and J gave up 7 bases, with 10 bases separating them. Germline V gene data show CDR1 as WSHSY and CDR2 as SAAADI. The CDR3 has 11 residues. CDR3 amino acids: CASTTVGGYTF. The CDR3 nucleotides are TGCGCCAGCACTACAGTGGGTGGCTACACCTTC.

There are a few counts of this clone. The gene calls are TRBV5-1 and TRBJ1-1; tentatively, D is TRBD1 (6 bases). The CDR3 runs 14 residues. The V end was cut by 0 bases, the J end by 5 bases, with 11 bases between. The germline V gene has CDR1 SGHRS and CDR2 YFSETQ. The CDR3 coding sequence is TGCGCCAGCAGCTTGGCTACAGGGAGAACTGAAGCTTTCTTT. Translation: CASSLATGRTEAFF.

The V gene is TRBV6-1, the J gene TRBJ2-7, with D maybe TRBD1 (6 bases). The CDR3 loop spans 11 amino acids. With 3 bases removed from V and 9 bases from J, the gap between germline ends came to 9 bases. Looked up from germline, CDR1 is MNHNS and CDR2 is SASEGT. CDR3 in amino acids: CASSDRGLQYF. The DNA of the CDR3 is TGTGCCAGCAGTGACAGGGGCTTGCAGTACTTC.

The V and J genes are TRBV7-9 and TRBJ1-1; TRBD1 is a possible D gene (6 bases). In germline, CDR1 is SEHNR, CDR2 FQNEAQ (reference sequence). The V gene lost 5 bases and the J gene lost 0 bases, with 16 bases spanning the gap. The CDR3 is 16 residues long. The CDR3 DNA is TGTGCCAGCAGCCACCTCGCCGGGACAATGAACACTGAAGCTTTCTTT. Translated: CASSHLAGTMNTEAFF.

V and J are TRBV7-9 and TRBJ1-3, with TRBD1 as a possible D gene (6 bases). The CDR3 is 14 residues long. The germline V gene encodes CDR1 SEHNR and CDR2 FQNEAQ (reference sequence). With 5 bases removed from V and 6 bases from J, the gap between germline ends came to 14 bases. CDR3 DNA: TGTGCCAGCAGCCCCCCTACAGGGTTAAACACCATATATTTT. This translates into CASSPPTGLNTIYF.

The chain carries TRBV19 and TRBJ2-7; the D is unclear. The germline V and J ends were trimmed by 0 bases and 1 base, with 13 bases remaining between them. The CDR3 is made up of 16 amino acids. CDR1 and CDR2 from the germline V gene are LNHDA and SQIVND (reference sequence). This CDR3 reads CASSIDSQIGSYEQYF. The CDR3 coding sequence is TGTGCCAGTAGTATAGATTCGCAGATTGGTTCCTACGAGCAGTACTTC.

The chain's CDR3 is CASSLEESHTDTQYF. Here the CDR3 DNA reads TGTGCCAGCAGCTTGGAGGAGTCCCACACAGATACGCAGTATTTT. This chain joins TRBV7-9 and TRBJ2-3; D is possibly TRBD2 (5 bases). Trimming cost V 3 bases and J 2 bases, with 12 bases left between them. This CDR3 is built from 15 residues. The germline gives CDR1 SEHNR, CDR2 FQNEAQ (reference sequence).